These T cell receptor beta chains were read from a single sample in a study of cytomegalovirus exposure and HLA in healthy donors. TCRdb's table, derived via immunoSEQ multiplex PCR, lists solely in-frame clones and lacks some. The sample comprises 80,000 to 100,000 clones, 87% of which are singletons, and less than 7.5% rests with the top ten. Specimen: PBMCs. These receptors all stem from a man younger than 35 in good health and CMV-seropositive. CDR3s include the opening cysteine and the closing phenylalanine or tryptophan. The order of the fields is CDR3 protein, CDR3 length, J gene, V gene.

CDR3 protein: CASSLGQGADTQYF
CDR3 length: 14
J gene: TRBJ2-3
V gene: TRBV7-2

CDR3 protein: CASSAGQGSGYTF
CDR3 length: 13
J gene: TRBJ1-2
V gene: TRBV5-6

CDR3 protein: CASSLDRGSVNQPQHF
CDR3 length: 16
J gene: TRBJ1-5
V gene: TRBV6-6

CDR3 protein: CASRGLADYNEQFF
CDR3 length: 14
J gene: TRBJ2-1
V gene: TRBV11-2

CDR3 protein: CASSTGQGAYEQYF
CDR3 length: 14
J gene: TRBJ2-7
V gene: TRBV5-5

CDR3 protein: CASSLQEIYGYTF
CDR3 length: 13
J gene: TRBJ1-2
V gene: TRBV7-9

CDR3 protein: CASSQVLAGSTDTQYF
CDR3 length: 16
J gene: TRBJ2-3
V gene: TRBV4-1

CDR3 protein: CASSNGLAGHYNEQFF
CDR3 length: 16
J gene: TRBJ2-1
V gene: TRBV5-6

CDR3 protein: CATSMTGALNTEAFF
CDR3 length: 15
J gene: TRBJ1-1
V gene: TRBV15

CDR3 protein: CASSLISGRASTDTQYF
CDR3 length: 17
J gene: TRBJ2-3
V gene: TRBV27

CDR3 protein: CASSQSRSRGEQYF
CDR3 length: 14
J gene: TRBJ2-7
V gene: TRBV4-3

CDR3 protein: CASSPKGRDRRNTIYF
CDR3 length: 16
J gene: TRBJ1-3
V gene: TRBV9

CDR3 protein: CATSRFRVSPLHF
CDR3 length: 13
J gene: TRBJ1-6
V gene: TRBV15

CDR3 protein: CASSLVQPGQGYNEQFF
CDR3 length: 17
J gene: TRBJ2-1
V gene: TRBV7-9

CDR3 protein: CASSLLQGNQPQHF
CDR3 length: 14
J gene: TRBJ1-5
V gene: TRBV5-6

CDR3 protein: CASSLAADTQYF
CDR3 length: 12
J gene: TRBJ2-3
V gene: TRBV13

CDR3 protein: CASSPTQGAGQNGYTF
CDR3 length: 16
J gene: TRBJ1-2
V gene: TRBV7-3

CDR3 protein: CASSSRTGGYVEQYF
CDR3 length: 15
J gene: TRBJ2-7
V gene: TRBV28

CDR3 protein: CASAVSSYEQYF
CDR3 length: 12
J gene: TRBJ2-7
V gene: TRBV27

CDR3 protein: CASSRLTGDGDEQYF
CDR3 length: 15
J gene: TRBJ2-7
V gene: TRBV6-5

CDR3 protein: CASSVGVSEQYF
CDR3 length: 12
J gene: TRBJ2-7
V gene: TRBV9

CDR3 protein: CASSEMAGGLDTQYF
CDR3 length: 15
J gene: TRBJ2-3
V gene: TRBV27

CDR3 protein: CASSQVRGTNTGELFF
CDR3 length: 16
J gene: TRBJ2-2
V gene: TRBV4-3

CDR3 protein: CASSSQWGLNTEAFF
CDR3 length: 15
J gene: TRBJ1-1
V gene: TRBV9

CDR3 protein: CASSFRDQETQYF
CDR3 length: 13
J gene: TRBJ2-5
V gene: TRBV6-6

CDR3 protein: CASSHGGLLNTEAFF
CDR3 length: 15
J gene: TRBJ1-1
V gene: TRBV4-1

CDR3 protein: CASNDPGLAGSGANVLTF
CDR3 length: 18
J gene: TRBJ2-6
V gene: TRBV9

CDR3 protein: CASRGPGPQPQHF
CDR3 length: 13
J gene: TRBJ1-5
V gene: TRBV7-9

CDR3 protein: CASSDLRESYEQYF
CDR3 length: 14
J gene: TRBJ2-7
V gene: TRBV7-9

CDR3 protein: CASSSWTGASDTQYF
CDR3 length: 15
J gene: TRBJ2-3
V gene: TRBV5-4

CDR3 protein: CASSKADSGNQPQHF
CDR3 length: 15
J gene: TRBJ1-5
V gene: TRBV21-1

CDR3 protein: CASLGFEREVFGYEQYF
CDR3 length: 17
J gene: TRBJ2-7
V gene: TRBV7-7

CDR3 protein: CASSLGQGFNYGYTF
CDR3 length: 15
J gene: TRBJ1-2
V gene: TRBV28

CDR3 protein: CASSYSGGVGGELFF
CDR3 length: 15
J gene: TRBJ2-2
V gene: TRBV6-5

CDR3 protein: CSVEDGFYAGGYNEQFF
CDR3 length: 17
J gene: TRBJ2-1
V gene: TRBV29-1

CDR3 protein: CATSRGPPAGANQETQYF
CDR3 length: 18
J gene: TRBJ2-5
V gene: TRBV15

CDR3 protein: CATKRDRERLGQYF
CDR3 length: 14
J gene: TRBJ2-7
V gene: TRBV10-3

CDR3 protein: CASSSFTGNNNEQFF
CDR3 length: 15
J gene: TRBJ2-1
V gene: TRBV5-1

CDR3 protein: CATSRDFQTAGEQFF
CDR3 length: 15
J gene: TRBJ2-1
V gene: TRBV15

CDR3 protein: CASTFDDRVGGEQYF
CDR3 length: 15
J gene: TRBJ2-7
V gene: TRBV4-1

CDR3 protein: CASSLATGRNYGYTF
CDR3 length: 15
J gene: TRBJ1-2
V gene: TRBV7-2

CDR3 protein: CASSYTEYGYTF
CDR3 length: 12
J gene: TRBJ1-2
V gene: TRBV6-6

CDR3 protein: CASSEQGFYEQYF
CDR3 length: 13
J gene: TRBJ2-7
V gene: TRBV19